Presented here are 24 T cell receptor beta chains from one specimen sequenced in a study of pediatric ulcerative colitis. The rectum was sampled with one to two pinch biopsies at colonoscopy. The assay was immunoSEQ multiplex PCR, and TCRdb's table has in-frame clones only and misses some. The sample shows some 40,000 clones, roughly 70% of them seen only once. The sample was gut tissue. Receptors originate from a boy between 10 and 17 years old with severe ulcerative colitis.

The sample holds a few counts of this clone. CDR3 sequence: CASSLGLTSTDTQYF. Written as DNA, the CDR3 is TGTGCCAGCAGCTTAGGCCTAACTAGCACAGATACGCAGTATTTT. This chain joins TRBV7-3 and TRBJ2-3; no firm D call. Trimming left V 2 bases short and J 0 bases short, with 9 bases between. This CDR3 comprises 15 residues. Germline CDR1 and CDR2: SGHTA and FQGTGA.

This clone was seen a single time. The chain couples TRBV7-8 to TRBJ2-1; 12 positions match TRBD2. The CDR3 totals 19 residues. The trim removed 4 bases at V and 2 bases at J, leaving 12 bases unmatched. CDR1 SGHVS and CDR2 FQNEAQ come from the germline V gene. The CDR3 sequence is CASSSRSLAGGPAYNEQFF. Written as DNA, the CDR3 is TGTGCCAGCAGCTCTAGGTCACTAGCGGGGGGCCCAGCCTACAATGAGCAGTTCTTC. The full variable domain, its missing parts supplied by reference TRBV7-8 and TRBJ2-1, is GAGVSQSPRYKVAKRGQDVALRCDPISGHVSLFWYQQALGQGPEFLTYFQNEAQLDKSGLPSDRFFAERPEGSVSTLKIQRTQQEDSAVYLCASSSRSLAGGPAYNEQFFGPGTRLTVL.

The chain uses TRBV2 and TRBJ1-2; D unclear. The CDR3 runs 11 residues. The germline CDR1 and CDR2 sequences are SNHLY and FYNNEI. V was clipped by 3 bases and J by 4 bases, with 3 bases between them. The CDR3 DNA reads as TGTGCCAGCAGTGACAGCTATGGCTACACCTTC. It is translated as CASSDSYGYTF.

The CDR3: CASSLEGRGYGYTF. In nucleotides, the CDR3 is TGCGCCAGCAGCTTGGAGGGCAGGGGCTATGGCTACACCTTC. V gene TRBV5-1 combines with J gene TRBJ1-2; D perhaps matches TRBD1 (6 bases). Germline loops: CDR1 SGHRS, CDR2 YFSETQ. With 0 bases removed from V and 4 bases from J, the gap between germline ends came to 10 bases. The CDR3 length is 14 residues.

The chain links TRBV29-1 to TRBJ2-7; D ambiguous. Germline V CDR1 and CDR2: SQVTM, ANQGSEA. The CDR3 sequence is 13 residues long. Trimming removed 1 base from V and 3 bases from J, with 10 bases in between. The CDR3 reads CSVEGGQNYEQYF. For the CDR3, the DNA is TGCAGCGTTGAAGGAGGCCAGAACTACGAGCAGTACTTC.

The J gene is TRBJ1-3, the V gene TRBV6-5; D is uncertain. The CDR3 runs 11 residues. Looked up from germline, CDR1 is MNHEY and CDR2 is SVGAGI. V lost 10 bases to trimming and J lost 4 bases, with 8 bases between them. CDR3 residues: CATKGGNTIYF. The DNA for the CDR3 is TGTGCCACGAAGGGCGGAAACACCATATATTTT.

The V call is TRBV19, the J call TRBJ1-1; 7 bases are a match to TRBD1. V lost 4 bases to trimming and J lost 9 bases; unmatched junction nucleotides: 14. In germline, CDR1 is LNHDA, CDR2 SQIVND (reference sequence). This CDR3 is 15 amino acids long. The CDR3 region is CASSTPGQTMKKAFF. As DNA, the CDR3 is TGTGCCAGTAGTACGCCGGGACAGACGATGAAAAAAGCTTTCTTT.

This sequence joins TRBV10-3 and TRBJ2-1; D gene uncertain. CDR1 and CDR2 from the germline V gene are ENHRY and SYGVKD. This CDR3 comprises 12 residues. Trimming shortened V by 2 bases and J by 7 bases, and 6 bases separated the two germline ends. The CDR3 loop is CAISERFNEQFF. In DNA form, the CDR3 reads TGTGCCATCAGTGAGAGATTTAATGAGCAGTTCTTC.

The V call is TRBV19, the J call TRBJ1-5, with 10 nucleotides matching TRBD1. V lost 5 bases, J lost 5 bases, and 6 bases stayed unmatched. Germline V lookup: CDR1 LNHDA, CDR2 SQIVND (reference sequence). The CDR3 has 15 residues. CDR3 protein: CASSPGQGEDQPQHF. As DNA, the CDR3 is TGTGCCAGTAGTCCCGGACAGGGGGAGGATCAGCCCCAGCATTTT.

The chain employs TRBV25-1 and TRBJ1-1, with 9 bases matching TRBD1. The germline CDR1 and CDR2 sequences are MGHDK and SYGVNS. The ends lost 5 bases at V and 0 bases at J; junction bases unmatched: 7. This CDR3 has 16 amino acids. This CDR3 is CASSKTGGKMNTEAFF. As DNA, the CDR3 is TGTGCCAGCAGTAAAACAGGGGGCAAAATGAACACTGAAGCTTTCTTT.

This clone was seen a few times. This sequence joins TRBV10-3 and TRBJ2-7; weak D call: TRBD1 (6 bases). Germline lookup yields CDR1 ENHRY and CDR2 SYGVKD. V shed 7 bases and J shed 6 bases, with 19 bases lying between them. The CDR3 has 14 amino acids. The CDR3 DNA reads TGTGCCATCATGCGGACAGCGTCAGGTTCCGAGCAGTACTTC. Protein product: CAIMRTASGSEQYF.

This chain uses TRBV7-9 with TRBJ2-5; weak D call: TRBD2 (5 bases). Near its end, the DNA agrees better with TRBJ2-7, so the J call may be wrong. The germline gives CDR1 SEHNR, CDR2 FQNEAQ (reference sequence). There are 14 residues in the CDR3. The CDR3 loop is CASSFGGTSYEQYF. DNA of the CDR3: TGTGCCAGCAGCTTCGGAGGAACCTCCTACGAGCAGTACTTC.

V is TRBV5-1 and J is TRBJ2-3, with 14 bases fitting TRBD2. Per germline, CDR1 SGHRS and CDR2 YFSETQ. Trimming at V came to 4 bases and at J to 3 bases, leaving 7 bases not matched to a gene. The CDR3 runs 17 residues. The CDR3 is CASSRGLAGGITDTQYF. The DNA of the CDR3 is TGCGCCAGCAGCCGTGGACTAGCGGGGGGCATAACAGATACGCAGTATTTT.

V and J are TRBV5-5 and TRBJ1-5; D might be TRBD1 (5 bases). There are 14 residues in the CDR3. Trimming shortened V by 3 bases and J by 5 bases, and 12 bases separated the two germline ends. CDR1 and CDR2 (germline): SGHKS, YYEKEE (reference sequence). The CDR3 here is CASSWGPLDQPQHF. The DNA for the CDR3 is TGTGCCAGCAGCTGGGGCCCTTTGGATCAGCCCCAGCATTTT.

The chain has TRBV10-2 and TRBJ2-3; possible D gene TRBD1, 6 bases. V shed 2 bases and J shed 2 bases, with 11 bases lying between them. The CDR3 loop spans 15 amino acids. Looked up from germline, CDR1 is WSHSY and CDR2 is SAAADI. CDR3 DNA: TGCGCCAGCAGTGAGACTGGACAGACCACAGATACGCAGTATTTT. Translated: CASSETGQTTDTQYF.

The chain links TRBV4-1 to TRBJ2-3; no clear D. Trimming took off 4 bases at V and 4 bases at J, with 9 bases between the two ends. CDR1 is MGHRA and CDR2 is YSYEKL in the germline V gene. The CDR3 is 13 amino acids. The CDR3 DNA is TGCGCCAGCAGCCCCGTTATTTCAGATACGCAGTATTTT. Translated, it gives CASSPVISDTQYF.

This rearrangement joins TRBV5-1 to TRBJ1-2, with D possibly matching TRBD1 (6 bases). V lost 0 bases and J 3 bases, leaving 6 bases between the germline ends. CDR1 and CDR2 from the germline V gene are SGHRS and YFSETQ. CDR3 length: 13 amino acids. DNA of the CDR3: TGCGCCAGCAGCTTGGGACAGGACTATGGCTACACCTTC. Translating gives CASSLGQDYGYTF.

The CDR3 loop reads CASSSGGREDTF. The CDR3 nucleotides read TGTGCCAGTAGTAGCGGGGGCAGAGAGGACACCTTC. V usage is TRBV19 and J usage is TRBJ1-2; tentatively, D is TRBD1 (6 bases). The CDR3 spans 12 residues. Germline V gene data show CDR1 as LNHDA and CDR2 as SQIVND (reference sequence). Trimming pared 4 bases from V and 12 bases from J, leaving 15 bases between. Drawing the rest from reference TRBV19 and TRBJ1-2, the complete variable domain is DGGITQSPKYLFRKEGQNVTLSCEQNLNHDAMYWYRQDPGQGLRLIYYSQIVNDFQKGDIAEGYSVSREKKESFPLTVTSAQKNPTAFYLCASSSGGREDTFGSGTRLTVV.

This chain connects TRBV5-6 to TRBJ2-2; D ambiguous. This CDR3 comprises 17 residues. The V and J ends lost 4 bases and 2 bases respectively, with 18 bases between them. Germline lookup yields CDR1 SGHDT and CDR2 YYEEEE. CDR3 coding DNA: TGTGCCAGCAGCCTTCGTCGGACGGTTGTTAACACCGGGGAGCTGTTTTTT. As protein: CASSLRRTVVNTGELFF.

This chain connects TRBV10-2 to TRBJ1-1, with unresolved D. The CDR3 is made up of 13 amino acids. The V gene's germline CDR1 is WSHSY and CDR2 SAAADI. V was pared by 4 bases and J by 1 base, with 7 bases between. CDR3 loop: CASSVQRNTEAFF. The CDR3 coding sequence is TGCGCCAGCAGTGTACAGAGGAACACTGAAGCTTTCTTT.

This clone was observed a few times. The CDR3 sequence: CASSPGTSYEQYF. As DNA, the CDR3 is TGTGCCAGCAGCCCCGGGACTAGCTACGAGCAGTACTTC. V and J are TRBV14 and TRBJ2-7; 8 bases align to TRBD2. J gave up 3 bases and V 4 bases, and 2 bases lay outside the gene matches. This CDR3 spans 13 amino acids. Looked up from germline, CDR1 is SGHDN and CDR2 is FVKESK.

The chain has TRBV11-2 and TRBJ1-4; D is perhaps TRBD1 (5 bases). The V and J ends lost 3 bases and 6 bases respectively, with 11 bases between them. The CDR3 runs to 14 residues. Per the germline V gene, CDR1 is SGHAT and CDR2 is FQNNGV. The CDR3 DNA sequence: TGTGCCAGCAGCTTGGGGGTGGAGGATGAAAAACTGTTTTTT. Its translation: CASSLGVEDEKLFF.

The rearrangement uses TRBV28 and TRBJ1-1; D unresolved. The germline V and J ends were trimmed by 6 bases and 5 bases, with 10 bases remaining between them. The CDR3 loop spans 12 amino acids. The germline V gene encodes CDR1 MDHEN and CDR2 SYDVKM. This CDR3 reads CASSPGWTEAFF. CDR3 nucleotide sequence: TGTGCCAGCAGCCCCGGGTGGACTGAAGCTTTCTTT.

In this sample, this clone turned up once. This rearrangement joins TRBV28 to TRBJ1-2; 7 bases line up with TRBD1. V shed 6 bases, J shed 8 bases, and the junction held 9 bases outside the gene matches. CDR1 MDHEN and CDR2 SYDVKM come from the germline V gene. This CDR3 is 13 amino acids long. DNA of the CDR3: TGTGCCAGCAGGATTACGACAGGGAGAGGCTACACCTTC. It translates to CASRITTGRGYTF.